This TCR beta chain was sequenced during a study of CD8+ T cells in alopecia areata. Study observations and caveats: In blood and scalp, many expanded lesional clones persisted during tofacitinib. Mouse data revealed clearer TCR sharing than patient data did, a gap possibly tied to HLA. With just one nonresponder, it is still uncertain whether baseline CD8+ expansion relates to response. Both scalp clonality and the expanded CD8+ clones among the top 100 showed a significant decrease with tofacitinib.

RNA extraction was followed by reverse transcription into cDNA, which acted as the sequencing template. Using immunoSEQ multiplex PCR, the repertoire was profiled, and TCRdb retains in-frame clones only, with some absent. The sample holds some 190,000 clones, just over 65% seen once. CDR1 and CDR2 from the germline V gene are SGDLS and YYNGEE. This CDR3 has 17 amino acids. J lost 9 bases, V lost 3 bases, and 13 bases had no gene match. As for this clone: The antigen is undetermined.

Treatment noted: oral pan-JAK inhibitor, 5-10 mg twice daily. The TCR sequence derives from a human donor with alopecia areata. The sequenced sample was CD4+ T cells sorted from blood, obtained at approximately week 44, from a patient treated with tofacitinib. The chain combines TRBV9 with TRBJ2-1; TRBD2 matches 12 bases. The CDR3 protein is CASSATPLAGGPGEQFF. In DNA, the CDR3 is TGTGCCAGCAGCGCAACGCCTCTAGCGGGGGGGCCGGGTGAGCAGTTCTTC.